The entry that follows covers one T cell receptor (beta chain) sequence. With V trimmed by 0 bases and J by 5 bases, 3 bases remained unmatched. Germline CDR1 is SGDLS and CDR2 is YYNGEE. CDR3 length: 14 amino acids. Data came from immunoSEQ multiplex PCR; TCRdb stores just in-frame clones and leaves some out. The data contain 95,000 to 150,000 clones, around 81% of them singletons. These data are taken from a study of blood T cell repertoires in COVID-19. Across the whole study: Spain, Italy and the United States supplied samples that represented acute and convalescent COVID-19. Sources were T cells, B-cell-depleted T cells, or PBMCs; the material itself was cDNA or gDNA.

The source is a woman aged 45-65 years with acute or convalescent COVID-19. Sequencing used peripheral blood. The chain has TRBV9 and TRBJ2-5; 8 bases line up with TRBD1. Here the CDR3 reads CASSVGTGWETQYF. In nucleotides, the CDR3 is TGTGCCAGCAGCGTAGGGACAGGGTGGGAGACCCAGTACTTC.